Listed below are T cell receptor beta chains from one sample, sequenced in a study of blood T cell repertoires in COVID-19. Libraries were prepared by immunoSEQ multiplex PCR; TCRdb keeps only in-frame clonotypes and omits some of them. The table includes about 23,000 clones, around 94% detected once. Sequencing was done on a sample of peripheral blood. These receptors all stem from a woman aged 50 to 60 with active COVID-19. The CDR3 runs from the conserved cysteine through the conserved F or W. Each record gives: CDR3 DNA, CDR3 protein, J gene, V gene, D gene, clone size. The D gene is left open where the match is weak. Clone size is shown for a subset of rows, as once, few, many or a class of expanded clone.

DNA: TGTGCCAGCATGGTGAGCGGCACAGATACGCAGTATTTT
CDR3: CASMVSGTDTQYF
J: TRBJ2-3
V: TRBV2
D: .
size: few

DNA: TGTGCCAGCAGCTTAGTGAGGAGTAGTGGCACCGGGGAGCTGTTTTTT
CDR3: CASSLVRSSGTGELFF
J: TRBJ2-2
V: TRBV7-9
D: .
size: once

DNA: TGTGCCAGCAGTGAAATTGGGGGCCTTCAGGTACATACGCAGTATTTT
CDR3: CASSEIGGLQVHTQYF
J: TRBJ2-3
V: TRBV6-1
D: .
size: once

DNA: TGTGCCAGTACCCCCCAGGGGGCAGGGGGTCGTAGAAAACTGTTTTTT
CDR3: CASTPQGAGGRRKLFF
J: TRBJ1-4
V: TRBV19
D: TRBD1
size: .

DNA: TGTGCCAGCAGATATACAGGGGTAGCGGCTTTCTTT
CDR3: CASRYTGVAAFF
J: TRBJ1-1
V: TRBV2
D: TRBD1
size: .

DNA: TGCGCCAGCAGCTTGGACGGACAGTACACCGGGGAGCTGTTTTTT
CDR3: CASSLDGQYTGELFF
J: TRBJ2-2
V: TRBV5-1
D: .
size: .

DNA: TGCAGCGCCCAGACAGCGAACACTGAAGCTTTCTTT
CDR3: CSAQTANTEAFF
J: TRBJ1-1
V: TRBV29-1
D: .
size: .

DNA: TGTGCCAGCAATTCTGGGACTTTCCGCTATGGCTACACCTTC
CDR3: CASNSGTFRYGYTF
J: TRBJ1-2
V: TRBV28
D: .
size: .

DNA: TGTGCCAGCAGCTCAGCGGGAGGGCCGGGCCCCGGGGAGCTGTTTTTT
CDR3: CASSSAGGPGPGELFF
J: TRBJ2-2
V: TRBV7-8
D: TRBD2
size: .

DNA: TGTGCCAGCAGCCACACCGACGGACTAGCGGGGGCCAATGAGCAGTTCTTC
CDR3: CASSHTDGLAGANEQFF
J: TRBJ2-1
V: TRBV2
D: TRBD2
size: .

DNA: TGTGCCACATGGGGACAGGGGGATTCCCCCGCGAACACCGGGGAGCTGTTTTTT
CDR3: CATWGQGDSPANTGELFF
J: TRBJ2-2
V: TRBV5-4
D: TRBD1
size: .

DNA: TGTGCCAGTACTTCCATCGAGACAGGGAAAAATTATGGCTACACCTTC
CDR3: CASTSIETGKNYGYTF
J: TRBJ1-2
V: TRBV19
D: TRBD1
size: .

DNA: TGTGCCAGCAGCTTAGACCAGTACAGTGGAAACACCATATATTTT
CDR3: CASSLDQYSGNTIYF
J: TRBJ1-3
V: TRBV7-9
D: .
size: .

DNA: TGTGCCAGCAGTAAGCAGGGAGATACGCAGTATTTT
CDR3: CASSKQGDTQYF
J: TRBJ2-3
V: TRBV6-2/TRBV6-3
D: .
size: .

DNA: TGTGCCAGCAGCTCCCCGGGACTAGGGTACACCGGGGAGCTGTTTTTT
CDR3: CASSSPGLGYTGELFF
J: TRBJ2-2
V: TRBV7-8
D: TRBD2
size: .

DNA: TGTGCCAGCACAGTTGGGAACAGGGTGAGATATAATTCACCCCTCCACTTT
CDR3: CASTVGNRVRYNSPLHF
J: TRBJ1-6
V: TRBV28
D: .
size: once

DNA: TGTGCCAGCACGATCGGACTATCCGAAAACATTCAGTACTTC
CDR3: CASTIGLSENIQYF
J: TRBJ2-4
V: TRBV11-2
D: .
size: .

DNA: TGTGCCAGCTCACCCGGAGATACGCAGTATTTT
CDR3: CASSPGDTQYF
J: TRBJ2-3
V: TRBV18
D: .
size: .

DNA: TGTGCCACACAAACAGGGTTCTCCTACAATGAGCAGTTCTTC
CDR3: CATQTGFSYNEQFF
J: TRBJ2-1
V: TRBV6-5
D: .
size: .

DNA: TGTGCCAGCAGCCGGGACAGGGACATCGAGCAGTACTTC
CDR3: CASSRDRDIEQYF
J: TRBJ2-7
V: TRBV7-9
D: TRBD1
size: .

DNA: TGTGCCAGCAGCCCCGAGGGCCGGACGGAAAAACTGTTTTTT
CDR3: CASSPEGRTEKLFF
J: TRBJ1-4
V: TRBV5-6
D: .
size: .

DNA: TGTGCCAGCAGCGCCCTCCCCGGGACTAACCGACTTGGCTACACCTTC
CDR3: CASSALPGTNRLGYTF
J: TRBJ1-2
V: TRBV9
D: .
size: .

DNA: TGTGCCAGCAGCGGATTCCGTGAGGGTGAGCAGTTCTTC
CDR3: CASSGFREGEQFF
J: TRBJ2-1
V: TRBV7-9
D: .
size: .

DNA: TGTGCCAGCAGCCACACTGGAGCCAGCCAAGAGACCCAGTACTTC
CDR3: CASSHTGASQETQYF
J: TRBJ2-5
V: TRBV3-1/TRBV3-2
D: .
size: .

DNA: TGTGCCAGCAATAGCGGACTAAAAGAGACCCAGTACTTC
CDR3: CASNSGLKETQYF
J: TRBJ2-5
V: TRBV28
D: .
size: .

DNA: TGTGCCAGCAGCCCCAGAGGCAGGGGGCTCTCGCGGGGGGAGACCCAGTACTTC
CDR3: CASSPRGRGLSRGETQYF
J: TRBJ2-5
V: TRBV7-6
D: .
size: few

DNA: TGTGCCACCCAAGGGTCCAGGGGGCCTGAGCAGTACTTC
CDR3: CATQGSRGPEQYF
J: TRBJ2-7
V: TRBV2
D: TRBD1
size: .

DNA: TGTGCCAGCAGCCGTGGGGCGAGCTCCTACAATGAGCAGTTCTTC
CDR3: CASSRGASSYNEQFF
J: TRBJ2-1
V: TRBV7-8
D: .
size: few

DNA: TGTGCCAGCAGGGGCCATCCAGCGGGGCTCACAGATACGCAGTATTTT
CDR3: CASRGHPAGLTDTQYF
J: TRBJ2-3
V: TRBV2
D: TRBD2
size: .

DNA: TGTGCCAGCAGCTCACGCTTAGACTACGAGCAGTACTTC
CDR3: CASSSRLDYEQYF
J: TRBJ2-7
V: TRBV7-9
D: .
size: .

DNA: TGTGCCAGCTCACTTGGACAGGGAGGGTACAATGAGCAGTTCTTC
CDR3: CASSLGQGGYNEQFF
J: TRBJ2-1
V: TRBV18
D: .
size: once

DNA: TGTGCCAGCAGCTTGCTAGCGGGGGACACAGATACGCAGTATTTT
CDR3: CASSLLAGDTDTQYF
J: TRBJ2-3
V: TRBV5-4
D: TRBD2
size: .

DNA: TGTGCCAGTAGCCGGATAACGGGACAGTCCTACGAGCAGTACTTC
CDR3: CASSRITGQSYEQYF
J: TRBJ2-7
V: TRBV19
D: TRBD1
size: .

DNA: TGTGCCAGCAGCGGGGGACTAGCGGGAGGGCATGAGCAGTTCTTC
CDR3: CASSGGLAGGHEQFF
J: TRBJ2-1
V: TRBV5-6
D: TRBD2
size: .

DNA: TGTGCCAGCAGTCCCTGGACAGGGGGGAACACCATATATTTT
CDR3: CASSPWTGGNTIYF
J: TRBJ1-3
V: TRBV28
D: TRBD1
size: .

DNA: TGTGCCATCAGTCTAGGACTAGCGGGAGCTGGAGAGACCCAGTACTTC
CDR3: CAISLGLAGAGETQYF
J: TRBJ2-5
V: TRBV10-3
D: TRBD2
size: .

DNA: TGTGCCAGCAGCCTTCCCTCGAGACAGACTAACTATGGCTACACCTTC
CDR3: CASSLPSRQTNYGYTF
J: TRBJ1-2
V: TRBV28
D: .
size: once

DNA: TGTGCCAGCAGTACAGGTGGGGGGAGCGACTATGGCTACACCTTC
CDR3: CASSTGGGSDYGYTF
J: TRBJ1-2
V: TRBV5-4
D: .
size: .

DNA: TGTGCCAGCAGCGTAGGCCCAGGGGTGGGTACTGAAGCTTTCTTT
CDR3: CASSVGPGVGTEAFF
J: TRBJ1-1
V: TRBV9
D: .
size: .

DNA: TGTGCCAGCAGCGCCCGACAGGGACGTAATGGCTACACCTTC
CDR3: CASSARQGRNGYTF
J: TRBJ1-2
V: TRBV7-8
D: TRBD1
size: .

DNA: TGTGCCAGCAGTCTGCCGGGACAGGGGAGGACCTACAATGAGCAGTTCTTC
CDR3: CASSLPGQGRTYNEQFF
J: TRBJ2-1
V: TRBV5-6
D: TRBD1
size: .

DNA: TGTGCCAGCAGCCCGGGGGCGGGACAGGGAGCTTCACCCCTCCACTTT
CDR3: CASSPGAGQGASPLHF
J: TRBJ1-6
V: TRBV2
D: TRBD1
size: few

DNA: TGTGCCAGCAGCCCCGCTTTGGCTAGCACAGATACGCAGTATTTT
CDR3: CASSPALASTDTQYF
J: TRBJ2-3
V: TRBV7-9
D: .
size: .

DNA: TGTGCCAGCAGCTTAGATCGGGATGAGCAGTTCTTC
CDR3: CASSLDRDEQFF
J: TRBJ2-1
V: TRBV11-3
D: .
size: .

DNA: TGCAGCGTTTTAGACAGAGCGTATGGCTACACCTTC
CDR3: CSVLDRAYGYTF
J: TRBJ1-2
V: TRBV29-1
D: .
size: .

DNA: TGTGCCAGCAGCCATACCCCGGGGCGCGGGGCAGATACGCAGTATTTT
CDR3: CASSHTPGRGADTQYF
J: TRBJ2-3
V: TRBV6-2/TRBV6-3
D: .
size: .

DNA: TGCGCCAGCAGCCAAGATCAACGGAACTATGGCTACACCTTC
CDR3: CASSQDQRNYGYTF
J: TRBJ1-2
V: TRBV4-1
D: .
size: once

DNA: TGTGCCAGCAGCCAGTCGAACACCGGGGAGCTGTTTTTT
CDR3: CASSQSNTGELFF
J: TRBJ2-2
V: TRBV7-3
D: .
size: .